The 26 T cell receptor beta chains presented below share a single source sample, sequenced in a study of metastatic and nonmetastatic thyroid tumors. Thyroid surgery took place with no prior treatment in any patient. TCRdb redid the clone calls on the PCR reads using MiXCR. The sample carries 25,000 to 30,000 clones, about 24% recorded once. The material sequenced was blood. These receptors were taken from a female donor with papillary thyroid cancer or a benign thyroid nodule (not recorded which). Some clones in this sample may be carry-over from other donors' samples.

At least ten counts were recorded for this clone. This chain connects TRBV30 to TRBJ2-1; 9 nucleotides agree with TRBD1. Germline CDR1 reads GTSNPN; CDR2 reads SVGIG (reference sequence). V shed 5 bases and J 5 bases; nucleotides not matched to a gene: 10. The CDR3 sequence is 15 residues long. The CDR3 region has the DNA TGTGCCTGGGGGGTTTGGGACAGGGTGAACAATGAGCAGTTCTTC. Encoded protein: CAWGVWDRVNNEQFF.

The genes are TRBV3-1 and TRBJ2-5; D not resolved. V was shortened by 1 base and J by 0 bases, with 12 bases between the two germline ends. The CDR3 length is 16 residues. Germline CDR1 reads LGHDT; CDR2 reads YNNKEL (reference sequence). The CDR3 loop is CASSQVPPWYQETQYF. The CDR3 nucleotides are TGTGCCAGCAGCCAAGTGCCACCTTGGTACCAAGAGACCCAGTACTTC.

This clone was counted at least ten times. The chain joins TRBV30 to TRBJ1-3; D may be TRBD1 (5 bases). V was trimmed by 2 bases and J by 0 bases, leaving 14 bases between them. There are 16 residues in the CDR3. Per germline, CDR1 GTSNPN and CDR2 SVGIG (reference sequence). The CDR3 nucleotides are TGTGCCTGGAGTCGGGGGAGGGTCGGCTCTGGAAACACCATATATTTT. Translation gives CAWSRGRVGSGNTIYF.

In this sample, this clone turned up many times. The chain recombines TRBV7-3 with TRBJ2-3, with D perhaps matching TRBD1 (5 bases). Germline CDR1 is SGHTA and CDR2 is FQGTGA. With 1 base removed from V and 2 bases from J, the gap between germline ends came to 16 bases. The CDR3 contains 17 residues. The CDR3 DNA reads TGTGCCAGCAGCTTAAAGGGGAATAGGTTTTCCACAGATACGCAGTATTTT. Residues: CASSLKGNRFSTDTQYF.

The table lists this clone with a few counts. This may be a read error: a much more frequent sequence differs by one nucleotide. The chain has TRBV9 and TRBJ2-5; tentative D call: TRBD2 (5 bases). V dropped 6 bases and J dropped 0 bases, with 15 bases sitting between them. The CDR3 runs to 15 residues. Germline CDR1 and CDR2: SGDLS and YYNGEE. CDR3 sequence: CASNTWGADQETQYF. CDR3 sequence (DNA): TGTGCCAGCAACACCTGGGGAGCGGACCAAGAGACCCAGTACTTC.

This clone was found many times. Other DNA sequences from this sample encode an identical CDR3 as well. DNA for the CDR3: TGTGCCAGCAGCGGCGGGACAAGGGGCTCTGAGCAGTTCTTC. Translating it yields CASSGGTRGSEQFF. V usage is TRBV9 and J usage is TRBJ2-1, with D possibly called TRBD1 or TRBD2 (6 bases each). The germline V and J ends were trimmed by 3 bases and 9 bases, with 16 bases remaining between them. Germline V gives CDR1 SGDLS, CDR2 YYNGEE. There are 14 residues in the CDR3.

The chain employs TRBV20-1 and TRBJ2-7, with a possible D match to TRBD2 (6 bases). The length of the CDR3 is 14 residues. With 6 bases removed from V and 4 bases from J, the gap between germline ends came to 19 bases. Germline CDR1 reads DFQATT; CDR2 reads SNEGSKA (reference sequence). CDR3 sequence reads: CSALDGGRVYEQYF. CDR3 DNA sequence: TGCAGTGCCCTTGACGGGGGAAGGGTGTACGAGCAGTACTTC.

This clone was seen many times. V is TRBV7-9 and J is TRBJ1-5, with D perhaps TRBD1 (5 bases). Trimming shortened V by 1 base and J by 7 bases, and 11 bases separated the two germline ends. This CDR3 is 14 amino acids long. CDR1 SEHNR and CDR2 FQNEAQ come from the germline V gene (reference sequence). This CDR3 reads CASSLEGNSQPQHF. The CDR3 nucleotides are TGTGCCAGCAGCTTAGAGGGGAATTCACAGCCCCAGCATTTT.

This clone was observed at least ten times. The rearrangement uses TRBV7-2 and TRBJ2-7; D is ambiguous. V was shortened by 6 bases and J by 0 bases, with 15 bases between the two germline ends. CDR1 and CDR2 from the germline V gene are SGHTA and FQGNSA. The CDR3 contains 15 residues. The CDR3 is CASSNRLGSSYEQYF. CDR3 nucleotide sequence: TGTGCCAGCAGTAATAGACTGGGAAGCTCCTACGAGCAGTACTTC.

By its share, this clone is medium-sized. The chain joins TRBV27 to TRBJ1-2; D is possibly TRBD1 (6 bases). Looked up from germline, CDR1 is MNHEY and CDR2 is SMNVEV (reference sequence). The CDR3 covers 14 residues. Trimming cost V 2 bases and J 2 bases, with 9 bases left between them. The CDR3 DNA reads TGTGCCAGCAGTTTAAAGGGGGGAAACTATGGCTACACCTTC. The encoded protein is CASSLKGGNYGYTF.

For the CDR3, the DNA is TGCGCCAGCAGCTTGTGGACAGGCAACTACGAGCAGTACTTC. Its translation: CASSLWTGNYEQYF. The V call is TRBV5-1, the J call TRBJ2-7; 7 bases match TRBD1. V was clipped by 1 base and J by 3 bases; unmatched bases: 4. This CDR3 has 14 amino acids. The germline CDR1 and CDR2 sequences are SGHRS and YFSETQ.

This CDR3 reads CASSLRSEMNTEAFF. The CDR3 DNA sequence: TGTGCCAGCAGTTTACGGAGCGAAATGAACACTGAAGCTTTCTTT. V is TRBV28 and J is TRBJ1-1; the D is unclear. Germline V gives CDR1 MDHEN, CDR2 SYDVKM. The CDR3 spans 15 residues. V lost 2 bases, J lost 0 bases, and 10 bases lay in between.

This clone occurred a few times. The CDR3 coding sequence is TGTGCCAGCAGCTTTGGGACTATCGGTCCCAATGAGCAGTTCTTC. Amino acids: CASSFGTIGPNEQFF. The rearrangement uses TRBV7-3 and TRBJ2-1, with TRBD2 identical over 7 bases. The CDR3 is 15 amino acids. Germline assignment: CDR1 SGHTA and CDR2 FQGTGA. The V gene end was trimmed by 3 bases and the J gene end by 6 bases; junction bases not matched to a gene: 8.

This clone was seen more than once but under ten times. One junction end disagrees with the germline gene, perhaps due to a read error. The chain joins TRBV6-2 or TRBV6-3 to TRBJ2-7; 7 bases are shared with TRBD1. The V gene's germline CDR1 is MNHEY and CDR2 SVGEGT. CDR3 length: 15 amino acids. CDR3 loop: CASSYYGQEYYEHYF. The CDR3, as DNA: TGTGCCAGCAGTTACTATGGACAGGAGTACTACGAGCATTACTTC.

The CDR3 reads CASSMTGSNQPQHF. DNA of the CDR3: TGTGCCAGCTCGATGACAGGGAGTAATCAGCCCCAGCATTTT. The chain recombines TRBV18 with TRBJ1-5; TRBD1 agrees at 7 bases. V lost 6 bases and J lost 4; bases outside the gene matches: 6. The CDR3 sequence is 14 residues long. Germline loops: CDR1 KGHSH, CDR2 LQKENI.

This clone was counted between two and nine times. V usage is TRBV6-1 and J usage is TRBJ2-7; TRBD2 might be the D (5 bases). Germline V CDR1 and CDR2: MNHNS, SASEGT. The CDR3 runs 12 residues. V lost 6 bases and J lost 0, with 6 bases in between. The CDR3 region is CASRRDSYEQYF. The CDR3 DNA follows: TGTGCCAGCAGACGGGACTCCTACGAGCAGTACTTC.

This clone was seen repeatedly, ten times or more. This chain connects TRBV20-1 to TRBJ1-4; D uncertain. The CDR3 is made up of 11 amino acids. Deletions cut 2 bases from V and 3 bases from J, with 1 base between. Looked up from germline, CDR1 is DFQATT and CDR2 is SNEGSKA (reference sequence). In DNA, the CDR3 is TGCAGTGCTAGATCTAATGAAAAACTGTTTTTT. Residues: CSARSNEKLFF.

This clone has ten or more counts. The gene calls are TRBV20-1 and TRBJ2-7, with 11 nucleotides matching TRBD2. The CDR3 contains 17 residues. Per the germline V gene, CDR1 is DFQATT and CDR2 is SNEGSKA (reference sequence). V shed 0 bases and J 6 bases; nucleotides not matched to a gene: 13. CDR3 sequence: CSARDPRLAGTYGEQYF. In DNA form, the CDR3 reads TGCAGTGCTAGAGATCCCCGACTAGCGGGGACCTACGGCGAGCAGTACTTC.

Details on this clone: The CDR3 end shows no conserved phenylalanine or tryptophan, and so a read error is likely. J is TRBJ2-6 and V is TRBV15; D is undetermined. The CDR3 sequence is 16 residues long. Germline loops: CDR1 LNHNV, CDR2 YYDKDF (reference sequence). The V gene lost 2 bases and the J gene lost 4 bases, with 12 bases spanning the gap. The CDR3 DNA sequence: TGTGCCACCAGCAGACATACCGCCTACGGGGCCAACGTCCTGACTTTA. Translation: CATSRHTAYGANVLTL.

This clone was counted a few times. The rearrangement joins TRBV6-1 to TRBJ2-7, with 9 positions matching TRBD1. V lost 7 bases, J lost 6 bases, and 10 bases stayed unmatched. The CDR3 is 14 residues long. CDR1 and CDR2 (germline): MNHNS, SASEGT. In nucleotides, the CDR3 is TGTGCCAGCAAAGGGACAGGGCATAATGGCGAGCAGTACTTC. This gives the protein CASKGTGHNGEQYF.

V is TRBV20-1 and J is TRBJ2-2; D not certain. The CDR3 has 12 amino acids. V was shortened by 3 bases and J by 7 bases, with 9 bases between the two germline ends. Germline values: CDR1 DFQATT, CDR2 SNEGSKA (reference sequence). CDR3 coding DNA: TGCAGTGCTAGGATAGGCCACGGGGAGCTGTTTTTT. Residues: CSARIGHGELFF.

The rearrangement links TRBV20-1 to TRBJ2-1; D gene uncertain. CDR1 DFQATT and CDR2 SNEGSKA come from the germline V gene (reference sequence). The CDR3 totals 12 residues. Trimming pared 5 bases from V and 4 bases from J, leaving 9 bases between. This CDR3 is CSARIYYNEQFF. The CDR3 nucleotides read TGCAGTGCTCGCATCTATTACAATGAGCAGTTCTTC.

At least ten counts were recorded for this clone. The chain joins TRBV9 to TRBJ2-5, with no clear D. CDR3 length: 12 amino acids. CDR1 and CDR2 from the germline V gene are SGDLS and YYNGEE. V shed 4 bases and J shed 1 base, with 5 bases lying between them. CDR3 sequence reads: CASSTGQETQYF. In DNA form, the CDR3 reads TGTGCCAGCAGCACGGGCCAAGAGACCCAGTACTTC.

The gene calls are TRBV28 and TRBJ2-7, with TRBD1 identical over 7 bases. Trimming cost V 2 bases and J 3 bases; bases outside gene matches: 4. The germline gives CDR1 MDHEN, CDR2 SYDVKM. The CDR3 contains 14 residues. The CDR3 bases are TGTGCCAGCAGTTTAAGGACAGGAGGCTACGAGCAGTACTTC. Amino acids: CASSLRTGGYEQYF.

The gene calls are TRBV5-1 and TRBJ2-5; the match to TRBD1 covers 9 bases. Germline V CDR1 and CDR2: SGHRS, YFSETQ. The CDR3 length is 16 residues. V lost 4 bases to trimming and J lost 7 bases; unmatched junction nucleotides: 14. The CDR3 region has the DNA TGCGCCAGCAGCCAAAATCCCGGGACAGGGTTGGCGACCCAGTACTTC. Translation: CASSQNPGTGLATQYF. The whole variable domain, remainder taken from reference TRBV5-1 and TRBJ2-5, is KAGVTQTPRYLIKTRGQQVTLSCSPISGHRSVSWYQQTPGQGLQFLFEYFSETQRNKGNFPGRFSGRQFSNSRSEMNVSTLELGDSALYLCASSQNPGTGLATQYFGPGTRLLVL.

This clone was counted at least ten times. The chain uses TRBV6-2 or TRBV6-3 and TRBJ2-2, with no clear D. Per the germline V gene, CDR1 is MNHEY and CDR2 is SVGEGT. V shed 0 bases and J shed 0 bases, with 8 bases lying between them. CDR3 length equals 16 residues. The CDR3 sequence is CASSYSRRTNTGELFF. CDR3 DNA: TGTGCCAGCAGTTACTCGAGGAGAACGAACACCGGGGAGCTGTTTTTT.